The 7 T cell receptor beta chains presented below share a single source sample, sequenced in a study of CD8 T cells in Susac syndrome. A quantity of about 0.5 to 1 ug RNA underwent reverse transcription using random hexamers. TCRdb recomputed calls from the immunoSEQ multiplex PCR reads with MiXCR, one row per CDR3 protein. The sample has roughly 330,000 distinct CDR3 sequences, approximately 90% seen once. The material sequenced was CD4+ T cells from PBMCs. The receptors here all came from a human donor with multiple sclerosis.

This clonotype was recorded once. The chain carries TRBV5-1 and TRBJ1-5; TRBD1 matches at 7 bases. V trimming: 3 bases; J trimming: 5 bases; junction bases outside the gene matches: 2. The CDR3 loop spans 13 amino acids. Germline CDR1 and CDR2: SGHRS and YFSETQ. This CDR3 is CASSWQGDQPQHF. The CDR3 region has the DNA TGCGCCAGCAGCTGGCAGGGGGATCAGCCCCAGCATTTT.

The rearrangement uses TRBV27 and TRBJ1-1; D is perhaps TRBD1 (5 bases). The CDR3 length is 16 residues. Germline CDR1 is MNHEY and CDR2 is SMNVEV (reference sequence). Between the trimmed V and J ends, which lost 2 bases and 0 bases, there was a span of 13 bases. CDR3 region: CASSLVAGSLNTEAFF. DNA of the CDR3: TGTGCCAGCAGTTTAGTGGCAGGGAGCTTGAACACTGAAGCTTTCTTT.

The J gene is TRBJ2-3, the V gene TRBV4-3; D is undetermined. This CDR3 is built from 18 residues. Germline CDR1 reads LGHNA; CDR2 reads YSLEER. V was pared by 0 bases and J by 6 bases, with 22 bases between. For the CDR3, the DNA is TGCGCCAGCAGCCAAGAGATGACGAGGCCCCGCCGGAAGGATACGCAGTATTTT. This translates into CASSQEMTRPRRKDTQYF.

The chain joins TRBV4-2 to TRBJ1-2; D gene unclear. The V and J ends lost 1 base and 7 bases respectively, with 16 bases between them. CDR1 is LGHNA and CDR2 is YNFKEQ in the germline V gene. The length of the CDR3 is 15 residues. CDR3 nucleotide sequence: TGTGCCAGCAGCCAAGGAAATCAGGTTTTCTTTGGCTACACCTTC. Its translation: CASSQGNQVFFGYTF.

This clonotype has a handful of counts. The V call is TRBV18, the J call TRBJ2-2; 7 nucleotides agree with TRBD1. With 3 bases clipped from V and 3 bases from J, the junction kept 4 bases outside the gene matches. Germline CDR1 KGHSH, CDR2 LQKENI. The length of the CDR3 is 15 residues. The CDR3 protein is CASSPRTGDTGELFF. CDR3 in DNA: TGTGCCAGCTCACCGCGGACAGGAGACACCGGGGAGCTGTTTTTT.

In its sample, this clonotype was seen once. J is TRBJ2-7 and V is TRBV7-8; D might be TRBD1 or TRBD2, each matching 5 bases. Looked up from germline, CDR1 is SGHVS and CDR2 is FQNEAQ. The germline V and J ends were trimmed by 0 bases and 0 bases, with 9 bases remaining between them. The CDR3 is 15 residues long. CDR3 DNA: TGTGCCAGCAGCTTAGCGTGGGGGAGCTCCTACGAGCAGTACTTC. As protein: CASSLAWGSSYEQYF.

The chain has TRBV5-4 and TRBJ2-7; a possible D gene is TRBD1 (6 bases). The CDR3 extends over 15 amino acids. The V gene lost 4 bases and the J gene lost 1 base, with 15 bases spanning the gap. Germline V gene lookup returns CDR1 SGHNT and CDR2 YYREEE (reference sequence). The CDR3 region is CASSIQGRPSYEQYF. CDR3 sequence (DNA): TGTGCCAGCAGCATACAGGGTAGGCCGTCCTACGAGCAGTACTTC. The whole variable domain, remainder taken from reference TRBV5-4 and TRBJ2-7, is ETGVTQSPTHLIKTRGQQVTLRCSSQSGHNTVSWYQQALGQGPQFIFQYYREEENGRGNFPPRFSGLQFPNYSSELNVNALELDDSALYLCASSIQGRPSYEQYFGPGTRLTVT.